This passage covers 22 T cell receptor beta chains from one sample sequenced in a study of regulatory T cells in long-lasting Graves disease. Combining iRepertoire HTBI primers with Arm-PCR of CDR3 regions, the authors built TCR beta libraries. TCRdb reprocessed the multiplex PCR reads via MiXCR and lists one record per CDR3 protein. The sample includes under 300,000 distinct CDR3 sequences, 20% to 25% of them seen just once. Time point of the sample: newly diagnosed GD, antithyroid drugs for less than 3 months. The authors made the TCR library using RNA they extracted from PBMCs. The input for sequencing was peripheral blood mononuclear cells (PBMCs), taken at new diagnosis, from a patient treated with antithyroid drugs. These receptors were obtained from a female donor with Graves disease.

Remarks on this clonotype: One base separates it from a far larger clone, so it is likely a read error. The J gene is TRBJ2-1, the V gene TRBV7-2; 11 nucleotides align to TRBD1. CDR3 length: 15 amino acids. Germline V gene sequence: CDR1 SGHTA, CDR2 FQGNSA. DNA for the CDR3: TGTGCCAACAGCCAAGGGACAGGGGGGGACAATGAGCAGTTCTTC. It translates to CANSQGTGGDNEQFF. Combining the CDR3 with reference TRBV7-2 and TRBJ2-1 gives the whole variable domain GAGVSQSPSNKVTEKGKDVELRCDPISGHTALYWYRQSLGQGLEFLIYFQGNSAPDKSGLPSDRFSAERTGGSVSTLTIQRTQQEDSAVYLCANSQGTGGDNEQFFGPGTRLTVL.

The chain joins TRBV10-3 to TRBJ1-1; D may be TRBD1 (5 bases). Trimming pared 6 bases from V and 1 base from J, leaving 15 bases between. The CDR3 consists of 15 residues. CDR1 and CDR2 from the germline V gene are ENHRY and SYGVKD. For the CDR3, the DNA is TGTGCCATCAGCCGCGATTTGGACAAGAACACTGAAGCTTTCTTT. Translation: CAISRDLDKNTEAFF.

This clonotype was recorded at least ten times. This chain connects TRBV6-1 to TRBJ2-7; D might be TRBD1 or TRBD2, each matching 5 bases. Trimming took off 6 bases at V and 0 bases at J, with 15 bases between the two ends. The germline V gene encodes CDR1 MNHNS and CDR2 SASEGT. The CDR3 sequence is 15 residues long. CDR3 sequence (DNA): TGTGCCAGCAGACCCGGGGCCCCCAGCTCCTACGAGCAGTACTTC. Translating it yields CASRPGAPSSYEQYF.

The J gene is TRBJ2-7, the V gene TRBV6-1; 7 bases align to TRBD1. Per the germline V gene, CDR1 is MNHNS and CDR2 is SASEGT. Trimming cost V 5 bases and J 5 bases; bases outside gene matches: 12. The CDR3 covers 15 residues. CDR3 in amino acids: CASSLDGTADHEQYF. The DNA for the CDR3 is TGTGCCAGCAGTCTAGACGGGACAGCAGACCACGAGCAGTACTTC.

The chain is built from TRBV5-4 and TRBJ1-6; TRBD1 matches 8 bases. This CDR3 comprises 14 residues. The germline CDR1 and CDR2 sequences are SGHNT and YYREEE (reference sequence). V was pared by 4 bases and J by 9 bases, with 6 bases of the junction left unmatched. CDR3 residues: CASSLDRGGSPLHF. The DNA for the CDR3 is TGTGCCAGCAGCCTAGACAGGGGAGGTTCACCCCTCCACTTT. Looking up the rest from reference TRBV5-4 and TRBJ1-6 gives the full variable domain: ETGVTQSPTHLIKTRGQQVTLRCSSQSGHNTVSWYQQALGQGPQFIFQYYREEENGRGNFPPRFSGLQFPNYSSELNVNALELDDSALYLCASSLDRGGSPLHFGNGTRLTVT.

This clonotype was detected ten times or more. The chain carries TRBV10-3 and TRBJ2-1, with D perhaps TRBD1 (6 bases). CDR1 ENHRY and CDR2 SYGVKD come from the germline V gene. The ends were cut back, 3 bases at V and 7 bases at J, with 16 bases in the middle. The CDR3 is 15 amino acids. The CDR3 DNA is TGTGCCATCAGTGACGGGACATCCTATGGGAATGAGCAGTTCTTC. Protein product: CAISDGTSYGNEQFF.

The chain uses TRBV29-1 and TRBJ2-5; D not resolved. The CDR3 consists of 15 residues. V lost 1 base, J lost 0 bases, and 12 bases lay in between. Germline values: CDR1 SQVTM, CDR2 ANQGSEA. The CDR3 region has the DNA TGCAGCGTTGAAGCGGCCCGGCAGTACCAAGAGACCCAGTACTTC. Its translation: CSVEAARQYQETQYF.

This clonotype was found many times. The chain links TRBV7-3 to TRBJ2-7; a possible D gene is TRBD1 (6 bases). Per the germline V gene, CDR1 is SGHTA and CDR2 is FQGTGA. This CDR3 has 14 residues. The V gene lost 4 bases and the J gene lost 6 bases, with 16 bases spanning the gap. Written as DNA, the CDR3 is TGTGCCAGCAGCTGGGGGCCCCGGCAGGGCGAGCAGTACTTC. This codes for CASSWGPRQGEQYF.

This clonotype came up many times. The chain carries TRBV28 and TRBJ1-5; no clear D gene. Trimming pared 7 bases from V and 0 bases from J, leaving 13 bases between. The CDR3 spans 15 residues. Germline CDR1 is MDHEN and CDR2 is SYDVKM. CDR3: CASTTSPYSNQPQHF. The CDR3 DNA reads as TGTGCCAGCACCACAAGCCCTTATAGCAATCAGCCCCAGCATTTT.

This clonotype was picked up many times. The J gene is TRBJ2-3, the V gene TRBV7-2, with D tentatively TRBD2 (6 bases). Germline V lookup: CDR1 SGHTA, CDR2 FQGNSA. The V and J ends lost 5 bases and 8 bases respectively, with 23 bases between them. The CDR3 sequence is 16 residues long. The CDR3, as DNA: TGTGCCAGCAGCAAAACCGGGGGTCAAGCCGTGGTTACGCAGTATTTT. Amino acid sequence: CASSKTGGQAVVTQYF.

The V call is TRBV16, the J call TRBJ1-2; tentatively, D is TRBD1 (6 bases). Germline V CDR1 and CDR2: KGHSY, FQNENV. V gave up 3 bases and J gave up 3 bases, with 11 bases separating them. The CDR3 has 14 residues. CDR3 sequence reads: CASSHTGADYGYTF. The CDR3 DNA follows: TGTGCCAGCAGCCATACGGGGGCGGACTATGGCTACACCTTC.

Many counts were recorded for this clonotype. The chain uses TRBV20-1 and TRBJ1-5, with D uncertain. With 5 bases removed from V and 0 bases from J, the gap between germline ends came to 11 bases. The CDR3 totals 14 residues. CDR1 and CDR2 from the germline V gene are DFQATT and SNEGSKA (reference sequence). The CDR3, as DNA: TGCAGTGCTGCCGACGGGTATAGCAATCAGCCCCAGCATTTT. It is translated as CSAADGYSNQPQHF.

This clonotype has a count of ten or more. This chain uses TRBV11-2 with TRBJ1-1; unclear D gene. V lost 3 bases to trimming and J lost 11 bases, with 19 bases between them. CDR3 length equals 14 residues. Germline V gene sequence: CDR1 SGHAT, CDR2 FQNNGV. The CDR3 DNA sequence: TGTGCCAGCAGCTTTACTAACAGTCCCCCCGAGGCTTTCTTT. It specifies CASSFTNSPPEAFF. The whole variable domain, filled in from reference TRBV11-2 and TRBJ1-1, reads EAGVAQSPRYKIIEKRQSVAFWCNPISGHATLYWYQQILGQGPKLLIQFQNNGVVDDSQLPKDRFSAERLKGVDSTLKIQPAKLEDSAVYLCASSFTNSPPEAFFGQGTRLTVV.

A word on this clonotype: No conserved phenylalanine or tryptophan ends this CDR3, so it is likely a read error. CDR3 DNA sequence: TGTGCCAGCGGAGACGACAGGGCCTACAATGAGCAGTTCCTC. The encoded protein is CASGDDRAYNEQFL. The gene calls are TRBV2 and TRBJ2-1; 7 bases align to TRBD1. The V gene's germline CDR1 is SNHLY and CDR2 FYNNEI. J lost 2 bases, V lost 8 bases, and 6 bases had no gene match. This CDR3 has 14 amino acids.

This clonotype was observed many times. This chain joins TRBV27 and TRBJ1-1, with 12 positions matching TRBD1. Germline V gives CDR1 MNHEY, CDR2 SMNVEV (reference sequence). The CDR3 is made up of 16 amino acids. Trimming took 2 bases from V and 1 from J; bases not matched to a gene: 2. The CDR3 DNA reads TGTGCCAGCAGTTTAGGGACAGGGGGCAGGAACACTGAAGCTTTCTTT. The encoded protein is CASSLGTGGRNTEAFF.

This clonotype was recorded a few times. The DNA for the CDR3 is TGTGCCAGCCTTCGACCCCTCCAAGAGACCCAGTACTTC. Protein: CASLRPLQETQYF. The rearrangement links TRBV7-2 to TRBJ2-5, with no clear D. This CDR3 region has 13 residues. Germline V CDR1 and CDR2: SGHTA, FQGNSA. Trimming cost V 8 bases and J 1 base, with 11 bases left between them.

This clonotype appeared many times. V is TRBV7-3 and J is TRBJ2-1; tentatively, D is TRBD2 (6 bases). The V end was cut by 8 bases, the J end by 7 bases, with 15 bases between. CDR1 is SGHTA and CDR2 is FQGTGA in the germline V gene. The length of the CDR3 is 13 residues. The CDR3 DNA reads TGTGCCAGCGCGGGCGGGGTTGGGAATGAGCAGTTCTTC. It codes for CASAGGVGNEQFF.

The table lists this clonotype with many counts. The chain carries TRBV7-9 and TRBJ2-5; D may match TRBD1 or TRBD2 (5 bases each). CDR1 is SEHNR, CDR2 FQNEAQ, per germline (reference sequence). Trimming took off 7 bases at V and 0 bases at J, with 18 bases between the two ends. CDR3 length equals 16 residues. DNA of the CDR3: TGTGCCAGCACCCGTGGGTGGGGGAACCACCAAGAGACCCAGTACTTC. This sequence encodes CASTRGWGNHQETQYF.

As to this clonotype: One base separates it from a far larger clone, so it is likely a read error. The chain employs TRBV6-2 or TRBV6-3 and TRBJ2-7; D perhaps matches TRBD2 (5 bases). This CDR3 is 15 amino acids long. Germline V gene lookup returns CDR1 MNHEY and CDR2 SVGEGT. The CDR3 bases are TGTGCCTGCAGTTATGTCAGCGGAGGAGCCTACGAGCAGTACTTC. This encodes CACSYVSGGAYEQYF.

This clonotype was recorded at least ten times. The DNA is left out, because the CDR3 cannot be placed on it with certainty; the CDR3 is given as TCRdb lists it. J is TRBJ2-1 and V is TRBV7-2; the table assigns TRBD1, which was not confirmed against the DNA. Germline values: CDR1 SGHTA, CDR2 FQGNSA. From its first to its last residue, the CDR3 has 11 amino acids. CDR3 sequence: CASSFGRGAFF.

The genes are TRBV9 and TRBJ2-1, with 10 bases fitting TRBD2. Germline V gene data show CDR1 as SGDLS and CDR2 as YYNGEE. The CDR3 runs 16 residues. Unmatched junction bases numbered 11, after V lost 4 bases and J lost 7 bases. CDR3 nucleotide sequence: TGTGCCAGCAGCCCTCCGAGCGGGAGGGGGTTGAATGAGCAGTTCTTC. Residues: CASSPPSGRGLNEQFF.

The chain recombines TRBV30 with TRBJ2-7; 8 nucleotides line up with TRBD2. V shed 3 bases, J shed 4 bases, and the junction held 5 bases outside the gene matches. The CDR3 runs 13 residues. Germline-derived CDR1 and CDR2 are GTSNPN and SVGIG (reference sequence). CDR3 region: CAWRREGMYEQYF. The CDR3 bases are TGTGCCTGGAGACGGGAGGGCATGTACGAGCAGTACTTC.